One sample yielded the 14 T cell receptor beta chains listed below, sequenced in a study of cytomegalovirus exposure and HLA in healthy donors. In the PCR, 60 Vbeta and 13 Jbeta primers were used. Repertoires were generated with immunoSEQ multiplex PCR, while TCRdb's copy carries only in-frame clones and drops some. The sample table includes about 53,000 clones. The sample was PBMCs. These receptors came from a man aged 18 to 30 in good health and CMV-seropositive.

CDR3 amino acids: CASSYERSYEQYF. As DNA, the CDR3 is TGTGCCAGCAGTTACGAGAGGTCCTACGAGCAGTACTTC. This chain uses TRBV6-6 with TRBJ2-7; no clear D gene. V was shortened by 2 bases and J by 1 base, with 6 bases between the two germline ends. From germline, CDR1 is MNHNY and CDR2 SVGAGI (reference sequence). The CDR3 is 13 amino acids.

This chain joins TRBV6-5 and TRBJ1-5; tentatively, D is TRBD1 (5 bases). V was shortened by 6 bases and J by 0 bases, with 12 bases between the two germline ends. CDR3 size: 15 residues. Per the germline V gene, CDR1 is MNHEY and CDR2 is SVGAGI. The chain's CDR3 is CASRPPGSSNQPQHF. The DNA for the CDR3 is TGTGCCAGCAGGCCTCCAGGGTCTAGCAATCAGCCCCAGCATTTT.

The gene calls are TRBV6-5 and TRBJ2-7; D perhaps matches TRBD1 (6 bases). V lost 2 bases, J lost 3 bases, and 17 bases lay in between. The CDR3 runs to 16 residues. Germline lookup yields CDR1 MNHEY and CDR2 SVGAGI. In nucleotides, the CDR3 is TGTGCCAGCAGTTACGTGGGAACAGGGTCCGACTACGAGCAGTACTTC. Its translation: CASSYVGTGSDYEQYF.

V usage is TRBV5-8 and J usage is TRBJ1-5, with 7 nucleotides matching TRBD1. The junction had 2 bases not matched to a gene; V was cut back by 1 base and J by 1 base. This CDR3 contains 15 residues. In germline, CDR1 is SGHTS, CDR2 YDEGEE. CDR3 bases: TGTGCCAGCAGCTTGACAGGGGAGAGCAATCAGCCCCAGCATTTT. Its translation: CASSLTGESNQPQHF.

This rearrangement joins TRBV13 to TRBJ2-1; 13 positions match TRBD2. J gave up 8 bases and V 2 bases, and 15 bases lay outside the gene matches. The germline gives CDR1 PRHDT, CDR2 FYEKMQ (reference sequence). The CDR3 contains 19 residues. The CDR3 coding sequence is TGTGCCAGCAGCTTACCACTAGCGGGAGGGCCATTCAGTATAGATGAGCAGTTCTTC. Encoded protein: CASSLPLAGGPFSIDEQFF.

The chain is built from TRBV13 and TRBJ1-2; TRBD1 matches at 9 bases. The CDR3 extends over 13 amino acids. V lost 6 bases and J lost 8; bases outside the gene matches: 7. Germline V gene sequence: CDR1 PRHDT, CDR2 FYEKMQ (reference sequence). The CDR3 protein is CASSQDRGYGYTF. In nucleotides, the CDR3 is TGTGCCAGCAGTCAGGACAGGGGTTACGGCTACACCTTC.

The V gene is TRBV6-4, the J gene TRBJ2-2, with unresolved D. In germline, CDR1 is MRHNA, CDR2 SNTAGT. CDR3 length: 14 residues. Trimming pared 2 bases from V and 4 bases from J, leaving 8 bases between. The DNA for the CDR3 is TGTGCCAGCAGTGACCGGGTTAGCACCGGGGAGCTGTTTTTT. Residues: CASSDRVSTGELFF.

The V and J genes are TRBV9 and TRBJ1-3, with 8 nucleotides matching TRBD1. The germline V gene encodes CDR1 SGDLS and CDR2 YYNGEE. Germline trimming cut 0 bases from V and 0 bases from J; bases unmatched to any gene: 2. The CDR3 consists of 16 residues. The CDR3 loop is CASSVEGQVSGNTIYF. The CDR3 nucleotides are TGTGCCAGCAGCGTAGAGGGACAGGTCTCTGGAAACACCATATATTTT.

CDR3 residues: CASRPTSTDTQYF. CDR3 DNA: TGTGCCAGTAGACCTACTAGCACAGATACGCAGTATTTT. The chain recombines TRBV19 with TRBJ2-3; D remains ambiguous. CDR1 and CDR2 from the germline V gene are LNHDA and SQIVND (reference sequence). Trimming pared 6 bases from V and 0 bases from J, leaving 7 bases between. This CDR3 is 13 amino acids long.

This chain links TRBV9 with TRBJ1-1, with 7 nucleotides matching TRBD1. Trimming cost V 0 bases and J 1 base; bases outside gene matches: 3. The germline V gene encodes CDR1 SGDLS and CDR2 YYNGEE. The CDR3 consists of 15 residues. CDR3 DNA: TGTGCCAGCAGCGTAGTGGGACAGAGGAACACTGAAGCTTTCTTT. Translating gives CASSVVGQRNTEAFF.

The chain is built from TRBV5-1 and TRBJ2-6, with D uncertain. CDR3 length: 15 residues. The ends were cut back, 2 bases at V and 2 bases at J, with 8 bases in the middle. Looked up from germline, CDR1 is SGHRS and CDR2 is YFSETQ. The CDR3 DNA is TGCGCCAGCAGCTTAGCGTTGGCTGGGGCCAACGTCCTGACTTTC. It specifies CASSLALAGANVLTF. Based on the CDR3 plus reference TRBV5-1 and TRBJ2-6, the full variable domain is KAGVTQTPRYLIKTRGQQVTLSCSPISGHRSVSWYQQTPGQGLQFLFEYFSETQRNKGNFPGRFSGRQFSNSRSEMNVSTLELGDSALYLCASSLALAGANVLTFGAGSRLTVL.

The chain carries TRBV2 and TRBJ1-2; 10 bases align to TRBD1. The CDR3 contains 16 residues. Germline V CDR1 and CDR2: SNHLY, FYNNEI. The ends lost 2 bases at V and 4 bases at J; junction bases unmatched: 7. CDR3 loop: CASSERTGGLAYGYTF. In DNA form, the CDR3 reads TGTGCCAGCAGTGAAAGGACAGGGGGTCTCGCCTATGGCTACACCTTC.

The chain employs TRBV7-2 and TRBJ2-1; 8 bases are a match to TRBD1. Germline V gives CDR1 SGHTA, CDR2 FQGNSA. CDR3 length equals 14 residues. J gave up 6 bases and V 6 bases, and 7 bases lay outside the gene matches. CDR3: CASSKQGGPNEQFF. As DNA, the CDR3 is TGTGCCAGCAGTAAACAGGGGGGCCCCAATGAGCAGTTCTTC.

CDR3 DNA sequence: TGTGCCAGCAGTGTCCCTGCGGGAGACGGCTACGAGCAGTACTTC. Protein: CASSVPAGDGYEQYF. The chain carries TRBV6-4 and TRBJ2-7; 7 bases align to TRBD2. The CDR3 sequence is 15 residues long. CDR1 and CDR2 from the germline V gene are MRHNA and SNTAGT. The V gene end was trimmed by 4 bases and the J gene end by 3 bases; junction bases not matched to a gene: 9.